The present entry profiles one T cell receptor (beta chain) with its context. This entry belongs to a study of molecular identifiers for immune sequencing clone quantification. Study-wide background: Replicates involved a five-way split of RNA from around 20,000 or 100,000 naive CD8 cells, with sequencing of four.

Sequencing libraries of naive CD8 cells derived from approximately 22,000 to 940,000 sorted cells with 10%, 30% or 50% RNA. The authors sorted naive CD8 T cells as CD8+CD4-CCR7+CD45RA+. Previously described methods and listed TCR primers were employed for the bulk TCR libraries. TCRdb reanalysed the PCR reads using MiXCR and keeps one entry per CDR3 protein. The repertoire consists of a few hundred thousand distinct CDR3 sequences, with about a fifth occurring once and the leading ten covering around 0.86%. The CDR3 has 18 residues. J lost 4 bases, V lost 6 bases, and 14 bases had no gene match. The sequenced material came from naive CD8+ T cells from blood, with Jurkat cell RNA spiked in. Noted subset: FACS-sorted CD8+CD4-CCR7+CD45RA+ naive T cells. The J gene is TRBJ2-3, the V gene TRBV12-3 or TRBV12-4; 12 nucleotides line up with TRBD2. The sequence was obtained from a human donor in good health. Some libraries in this study had Jurkat cell RNA spiked in. The CDR3 sequence: CASSLEGLAGGQADTQYF. DNA for the CDR3: TGTGCCAGCAGCCTAGAGGGGCTAGCGGGGGGGCAGGCAGATACGCAGTATTTT.